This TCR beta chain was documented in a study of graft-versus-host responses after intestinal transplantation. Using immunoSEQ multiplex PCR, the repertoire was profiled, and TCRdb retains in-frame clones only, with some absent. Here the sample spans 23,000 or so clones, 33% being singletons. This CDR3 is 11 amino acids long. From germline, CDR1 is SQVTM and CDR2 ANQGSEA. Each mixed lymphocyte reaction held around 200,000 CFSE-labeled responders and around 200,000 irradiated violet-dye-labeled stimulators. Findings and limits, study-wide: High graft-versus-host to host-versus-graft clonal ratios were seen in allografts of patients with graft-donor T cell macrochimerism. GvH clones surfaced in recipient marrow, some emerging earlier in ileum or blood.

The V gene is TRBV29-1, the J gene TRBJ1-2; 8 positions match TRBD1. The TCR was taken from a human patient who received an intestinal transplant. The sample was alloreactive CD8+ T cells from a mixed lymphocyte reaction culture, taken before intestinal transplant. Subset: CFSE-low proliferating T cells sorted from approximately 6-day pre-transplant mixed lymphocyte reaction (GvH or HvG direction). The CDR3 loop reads CRTGEGYGYTF. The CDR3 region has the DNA TGCAGGACAGGGGAGGGCTATGGCTACACCTTC.